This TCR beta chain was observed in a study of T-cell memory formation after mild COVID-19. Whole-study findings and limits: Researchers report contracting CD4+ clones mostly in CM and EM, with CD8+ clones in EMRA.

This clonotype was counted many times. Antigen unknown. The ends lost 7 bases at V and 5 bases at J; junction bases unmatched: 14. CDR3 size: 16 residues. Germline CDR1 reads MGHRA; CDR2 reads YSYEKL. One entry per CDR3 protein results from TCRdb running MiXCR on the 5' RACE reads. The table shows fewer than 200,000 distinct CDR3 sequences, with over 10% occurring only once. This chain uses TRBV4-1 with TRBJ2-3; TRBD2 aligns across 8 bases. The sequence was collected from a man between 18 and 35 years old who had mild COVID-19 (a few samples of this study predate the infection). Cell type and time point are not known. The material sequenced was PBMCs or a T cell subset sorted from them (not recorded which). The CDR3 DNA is TGCGCCAGCACCCGGACTGGGGGACTAGGGCTAGATACGCAGTATTTT. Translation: CASTRTGGLGLDTQYF.